These 3 T cell receptor beta chains originate from one sample sequenced in a study of cytomegalovirus exposure and HLA in healthy donors. Primers: 60 Vbeta forward and 13 Jbeta reverse. Produced via immunoSEQ multiplex PCR; TCRdb's table is partial and in-frame only. The sample includes fewer than 250,000 clones, roughly four fifths of them seen just once. The sequenced material came from PBMCs. These receptors all come from a woman aged 45 to 65 in good health and CMV-seropositive.

The CDR3 nucleotides read TGTGCCAGCAGCGTAGATACGGGGGAGCAGTACTTC. Its translation is CASSVDTGEQYF. The chain links TRBV9 to TRBJ2-5; D possibly corresponds to TRBD2 (6 bases). Germline V gives CDR1 SGDLS, CDR2 YYNGEE. The CDR3 is 12 residues long. The ends were cut back, 0 bases at V and 11 bases at J, with 11 bases in the middle.

The chain is built from TRBV5-8 and TRBJ1-5; no clear D gene. The V end was cut by 4 bases, the J end by 2 bases, with 13 bases between. The CDR3 consists of 15 residues. Germline assignment: CDR1 SGHTS and CDR2 YDEGEE. CDR3 DNA sequence: TGTGCCAGCAGCCCCGGACTGCGGCGCAATCAGCCCCAGCATTTT. Amino acids: CASSPGLRRNQPQHF.

The table lists this clone with a few counts. The chain has TRBV6-4 and TRBJ1-6, with 7 bases identical to TRBD1. This CDR3 comprises 14 residues. V gave up 5 bases and J gave up 10 bases; unmatched junction bases: 8. Germline CDR1 MRHNA, CDR2 SNTAGT. In DNA, the CDR3 is TGTGCCAGCAGTTTAACAGGGGTTCTATCACCCCTCCACTTT. The encoded protein is CASSLTGVLSPLHF.